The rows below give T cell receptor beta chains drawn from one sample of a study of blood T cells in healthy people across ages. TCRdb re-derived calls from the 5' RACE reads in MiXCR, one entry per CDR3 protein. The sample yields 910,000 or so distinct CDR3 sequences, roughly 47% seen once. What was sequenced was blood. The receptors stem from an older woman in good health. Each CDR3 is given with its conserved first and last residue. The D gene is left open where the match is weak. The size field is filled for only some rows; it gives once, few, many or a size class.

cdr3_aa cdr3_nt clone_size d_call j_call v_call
CASSSLDEQFF TGTGCCAGCAGCTCGTTGGATGAGCAGTTCTTC few - TRBJ2-1 TRBV7-2
CASSPATGLDEQYF TGTGCCAGCTCCCCAGCCACAGGGCTCGACGAGCAGTACTTC - - TRBJ2-7 TRBV18
CASSQLAGRSYNEQFF TGTGCCAGCAGTCAATTAGCGGGAAGGTCCTACAATGAGCAGTTCTTC few TRBD2 TRBJ2-1 TRBV4-2
CASSFASGPAEQYF TGTGCCAGCAGTTTTGCCAGCGGACCTGCCGAGCAGTACTTC - - TRBJ2-7 TRBV12-3/TRBV12-4
CASSQDLSELIQYF TGCGCCAGCAGCCAAGACCTATCAGAACTCATTCAGTACTTC - - TRBJ2-4 TRBV4-3
CASSHRGVKSGYYEQFF TGTGCCAGCAGCCATCGAGGTGTCAAATCGGGTTACTATGAGCAGTTCTTC - - TRBJ2-1 TRBV27
CSARDMRRARNTGAFF TGCAGTGCTAGAGATATGCGCAGGGCTCGGAACACTGGAGCTTTCTTT - - TRBJ1-1 TRBV20-1
CASSDLADYNEQFF TGTGCCAGCAGTGATCTAGCGGATTACAATGAGCAGTTCTTC - TRBD2 TRBJ2-1 TRBV25-1
CSVGDTYYEQYF TGCAGCGTTGGGGACACATACTACGAGCAGTACTTC - - TRBJ2-7 TRBV29-1
CASSSGQGVAQETQYF TGCGCCAGCAGCTCGGGGCAGGGTGTGGCCCAAGAGACCCAGTACTTC - - TRBJ2-5 TRBV5-1
CASSQVASKDTQYF TGTGCCAGCAGCCAAGTGGCGTCCAAAGATACGCAGTATTTT few - TRBJ2-3 TRBV3-1
CSALHRLAGRSYNEQFF TGCAGTGCTTTACACAGACTAGCGGGGCGCTCCTACAATGAGCAGTTCTTC - TRBD2 TRBJ2-1 TRBV20-1
CASSYGQFEQYF TGTGCCAGCAGTTACGGGCAGTTCGAGCAGTACTTC - - TRBJ2-7 TRBV6-5
CASSGDRGHYEQYF TGTGCCAGCAGTGGGGACAGGGGGCACTACGAGCAGTACTTC - TRBD1 TRBJ2-7 TRBV28
CASSSVLAETSYEQYF TGTGCCAGCAGCTCAGTACTAGCGGAAACATCCTACGAGCAGTACTTC - TRBD2 TRBJ2-7 TRBV7-6
CSARKGGYGYTF TGCAGTGCTAGGAAAGGGGGCTATGGCTACACCTTC - - TRBJ1-2 TRBV20-1
CATNLAGGSSYEQYF TGTGCCACCAACCTTGCGGGAGGGAGCTCCTACGAGCAGTACTTC few TRBD2 TRBJ2-7 TRBV24-1
CASWGSYEQYF TGTGCCAGCTGGGGGTCCTACGAGCAGTACTTC few - TRBJ2-7 TRBV2
CASSPSGRFTDTQYF TGTGCCAGCAGTCCTAGCGGGAGGTTCACAGATACGCAGTATTTT - TRBD2 TRBJ2-3 TRBV6-5
CASTLLTGARSQYF TGTGCCAGCACCTTACTCACGGGTGCGAGGTCCCAGTACTTC - - TRBJ2-7 TRBV3-1
CASSQVSASGSKTQYF TGTGCCAGCAGCCAAGTAAGCGCTAGCGGGAGTAAGACCCAGTACTTC few TRBD2 TRBJ2-5 TRBV3-1
CASSSLGQETQYF TGTGCCAGCAGCTCATTGGGCCAAGAGACCCAGTACTTC - - TRBJ2-5 TRBV7-2
CASSLALAGGPNNEQFF TGTGCCAGCAGCTTAGCACTAGCGGGAGGGCCTAACAATGAGCAGTTCTTC - TRBD2 TRBJ2-1 TRBV13
CASRGGGNQPQHF TGTGCCAGCAGGGGGGGAGGCAATCAGCCCCAGCATTTT - - TRBJ1-5 TRBV11-2
CASSPMAIDRQETQYF TGCGCCAGCAGCCCCATGGCCATAGACAGACAAGAGACCCAGTACTTC - - TRBJ2-5 TRBV5-1
CSARGPWTSILNEQFF TGCAGTGCTAGAGGCCCCTGGACTAGCATCCTAAATGAGCAGTTCTTC - TRBD2 TRBJ2-1 TRBV20-1
CASSPGAGEKLFF TGTGCCAGCTCACCAGGGGCAGGGGAAAAACTGTTTTTT - - TRBJ1-4 TRBV18